This T cell receptor (beta chain) was observed in a study of OX40 agonist ivuxolimab in advanced cancers. Study details: Those treated in dose escalation had hepatocellular carcinoma, melanoma, renal cell cancer or head and neck cancer.

Findings of the study overall: Some patients who did not respond also had low normalized T-cell clonal expansion.

The table came from immunoSEQ multiplex PCR; TCRdb's copy has only in-frame clones and leaves some out. The data hold about 69,000 clones, with around 87% observed a single time. V lost 3 bases, J lost 5 bases, and 10 bases lay in between. Per the germline V gene, CDR1 is SGHAT and CDR2 is FQNNGV. CDR3 length: 13 amino acids. Baseline, cycle 4 day 1, and cycle 7 day 1 were the blood sampling points. Details on this clone: No antigen is known for it.

This clonotype was sampled from an adult with an advanced solid tumor such as melanoma, head and neck, liver or kidney cancer. The sequencing here drew on CD4+ or CD8+ T cells sorted from blood, taken in a trial of the OX40 agonist ivuxolimab. The chain is built from TRBV11-2 and TRBJ1-2; D gene ambiguous. The CDR3 is CASSLDSEYGYTF. The CDR3 DNA reads TGTGCCAGCAGCTTGGATTCGGAGTATGGCTACACCTTC.